A single sample is the source of the 20 T cell receptor beta chains below, sequenced in a study of blood T cell repertoires in COVID-19. The method was immunoSEQ multiplex PCR; TCRdb's version includes in-frame clones alone and lacks a portion of them. The table has just under 85,000 clones, about 83% seen once; the top ten hold about a sixth. Sequenced sample: peripheral blood. The receptors here all came from a woman aged 55 to 70 with acute or convalescent COVID-19.

Only a few counts were recorded for this clone. The rearrangement uses TRBV4-2 and TRBJ2-7; D is possibly TRBD1 (5 bases). The CDR3 consists of 16 residues. CDR1 and CDR2 (germline): LGHNA, YNFKEQ. V shed 1 base and J shed 0 bases, with 13 bases lying between them. CDR3 region: CASSQAALDNSYEQYF. As DNA, the CDR3 is TGTGCCAGCAGCCAAGCGGCCCTGGACAACTCCTACGAGCAGTACTTC.

This clone was picked up a small number of times. V gene TRBV12-3 or TRBV12-4 combines with J gene TRBJ1-1; D remains ambiguous. The CDR3 runs to 13 residues. With 2 bases removed from V and 10 bases from J, the gap between germline ends came to 14 bases. The CDR3 nucleotides read TGTGCCAGCAGTTTAAATGAGGGCGTGGGAGCTTTCTTT. Translation: CASSLNEGVGAFF.

The chain is built from TRBV3-1 (or the pseudogene TRBV3-2) and TRBJ1-5, with TRBD1 as a possible D gene (5 bases). V was pared by 1 base and J by 6 bases, with 16 bases between. Germline V gene lookup returns CDR1 LGHDT and CDR2 YNNKEL (reference sequence). This CDR3 has 16 residues. CDR3 sequence (DNA): TGTGCCAGCAGCCAAGCAGTAGGAGGGACCGCTCAGCCCCAGCATTTT. It codes for CASSQAVGGTAQPQHF.

The chain joins TRBV7-9 to TRBJ2-5; D remains unclear. This CDR3 spans 15 amino acids. Germline-derived CDR1 and CDR2 are SEHNR and FQNEAQ (reference sequence). Trimming removed 1 base at V and 0 bases at J, with 9 bases between. The CDR3 coding sequence is TGTGCCAGCAGCTTAGAAGCTACCCACCAAGAGACCCAGTACTTC. It specifies CASSLEATHQETQYF.

V and J are TRBV7-9 and TRBJ1-2; D might be TRBD1 (5 bases). V was pared by 1 base and J by 8 bases, with 17 bases between. The CDR3 consists of 15 residues. The germline CDR1 and CDR2 sequences are SEHNR and FQNEAQ (reference sequence). CDR3 bases: TGTGCCAGCAGCTTAGGGGGGGTACAGTCTCGAGGCTACACCTTC. Encoded protein: CASSLGGVQSRGYTF.

The genes are TRBV2 and TRBJ2-1; 11 positions agree with TRBD2. From germline, CDR1 is SNHLY and CDR2 FYNNEI. V lost 6 bases to trimming and J lost 6 bases; unmatched junction nucleotides: 7. The CDR3 is made up of 15 amino acids. In DNA form, the CDR3 reads TGTGCCAGCAGGGTAACTAGCGGGAGAGGCAATGAGCAGTTCTTC. This codes for CASRVTSGRGNEQFF. Full variable domain (rest looked up from reference TRBV2 and TRBJ2-1): EPEVTQTPSHQVTQMGQEVILRCVPISNHLYFYWYRQILGQKVEFLVSFYNNEISEKSEIFDDQFSVERPDGSNFTLKIRSTKLEDSAMYFCASRVTSGRGNEQFFGPGTRLTVL.

This chain links TRBV12-3 or TRBV12-4 with TRBJ2-7; possible D gene TRBD2, 6 bases. The CDR3 has 13 amino acids. The V end lost 3 bases, the J end lost 6 bases, and 12 bases lay between the germline ends. The CDR3 region is CASSLSQGGEQYF. The CDR3 DNA is TGTGCCAGCAGTTTGAGCCAGGGAGGCGAGCAGTACTTC.

This chain links TRBV5-1 with TRBJ2-1, with 7 bases matching TRBD2. Germline V gene data show CDR1 as SGHRS and CDR2 as YFSETQ. CDR3 length equals 16 residues. The V gene end was trimmed by 4 bases and the J gene end by 3 bases; junction bases not matched to a gene: 10. This chain's CDR3 is CASSTRLADLYNEQFF. The CDR3 nucleotides are TGCGCCAGCAGCACCAGACTAGCAGACCTCTACAATGAGCAGTTCTTC.

V usage is TRBV6-2 or TRBV6-3 and J usage is TRBJ2-1; D is possibly TRBD2 (5 bases). Looked up from germline, CDR1 is MNHEY and CDR2 is SVGEGT. This CDR3 comprises 15 residues. The ends were cut back, 0 bases at V and 5 bases at J, with 11 bases in the middle. DNA of the CDR3: TGTGCCAGCAGTTACTCGGCTGCGGGCGACAATGAGCAGTTCTTC. It codes for CASSYSAAGDNEQFF.

The rearrangement links TRBV25-1 to TRBJ1-3; D unresolved. There are 15 residues in the CDR3. The ends were cut back, 6 bases at V and 0 bases at J, with 12 bases in the middle. From germline, CDR1 is MGHDK and CDR2 SYGVNS. The CDR3 region has the DNA TGTGCCAGCAGCACGGGAGGGAACTCTGGAAACACCATATATTTT. This translates into CASSTGGNSGNTIYF.

This chain links TRBV5-1 with TRBJ2-5; 11 bases are a match to TRBD1. The CDR3 loop spans 16 amino acids. In germline, CDR1 is SGHRS, CDR2 YFSETQ. J gave up 3 bases and V 6 bases, and 10 bases lay outside the gene matches. CDR3 protein: CASTLRTGGGEETQYF. Written as DNA, the CDR3 is TGCGCCAGCACCTTAAGGACAGGGGGCGGGGAAGAGACCCAGTACTTC.

This chain connects TRBV7-3 to TRBJ2-2; possible D gene TRBD1, 6 bases. The V and J ends lost 2 bases and 6 bases respectively, with 10 bases between them. The CDR3 is 14 amino acids. The germline CDR1 and CDR2 sequences are SGHTA and FQGTGA. CDR3 loop: CASSLQGSAGELFF. In DNA, the CDR3 is TGTGCCAGCAGCTTACAGGGGAGCGCCGGGGAGCTGTTTTTT.

The chain employs TRBV25-1 and TRBJ2-6; weak D call: TRBD1 (6 bases). CDR1 MGHDK and CDR2 SYGVNS come from the germline V gene. V was clipped by 4 bases and J by 0 bases, with 10 bases between them. The CDR3 totals 16 residues. CDR3 region: CASSGRGHSGANVLTF. The CDR3 DNA reads as TGTGCCAGCAGTGGCAGGGGCCACTCTGGGGCCAACGTCCTGACTTTC.

This clone has only one observation. This chain uses TRBV3-1 (or the pseudogene TRBV3-2) with TRBJ2-7; D unclear. V was pared by 4 bases and J by 7 bases, with 11 bases between. The germline gives CDR1 LGHDT, CDR2 YNNKEL (reference sequence). This CDR3 region has 12 residues. This CDR3 is CASSRDAREQYF. The CDR3 DNA follows: TGTGCCAGCAGCCGTGATGCTCGGGAGCAGTACTTC.

This chain uses TRBV19 with TRBJ1-2, with 7 bases lining up with TRBD1. This CDR3 is built from 17 residues. Germline assignment: CDR1 LNHDA and CDR2 SQIVND (reference sequence). Losses at the gene ends were 7 bases for V and 6 bases for J; bases not matched to a gene: 20. The CDR3 reads CASTERAGGFRSNGYTF. In nucleotides, the CDR3 is TGTGCCAGTACAGAACGGGCAGGGGGATTCAGGTCGAATGGCTACACCTTC.

V usage is TRBV3-1 (or the pseudogene TRBV3-2) and J usage is TRBJ2-3; 8 positions agree with TRBD2. The CDR3 runs 14 residues. After removal of 5 bases from V and 5 bases from J, the junction contained 6 bases not matched to a gene. The germline gives CDR1 LGHDT, CDR2 YNNKEL (reference sequence). CDR3 in DNA: TGTGCCAGCAGCTTGCGGGGGGAAGGAGATACGCAGTATTTT. The encoded protein is CASSLRGEGDTQYF.

This sequence joins TRBV7-2 and TRBJ1-2; D remains ambiguous. This CDR3 is 13 amino acids long. Trimming took off 3 bases at V and 2 bases at J, with 7 bases between the two ends. Germline loops: CDR1 SGHTA, CDR2 FQGNSA. Here the CDR3 reads CASSLTANYGYTF. DNA of the CDR3: TGTGCCAGCAGCTTGACTGCGAACTATGGCTACACCTTC.

This sequence joins TRBV10-3 and TRBJ1-2, with D unresolved. Deletions cut 4 bases from V and 2 bases from J, with 8 bases between. CDR1 and CDR2 (germline): ENHRY, SYGVKD. The CDR3 runs 13 residues. CDR3 nucleotide sequence: TGTGCCATCAGTGTGGGAGGGAACTATGGCTACACCTTC. This codes for CAISVGGNYGYTF.

This sequence joins TRBV15 and TRBJ1-3, with 8 bases matching TRBD1. The CDR3 totals 15 residues. CDR1 and CDR2 (germline): LNHNV, YYDKDF (reference sequence). Trimming cost V 3 bases and J 6 bases; bases outside gene matches: 7. Written as DNA, the CDR3 is TGTGCCACCAGCAGGGCCAGGGGGCTGGAAAACACCATATATTTT. Encoded protein: CATSRARGLENTIYF.

The chain carries TRBV11-2 and TRBJ2-7; 7 bases agree with TRBD1. CDR1 is SGHAT, CDR2 FQNNGV, per germline. The CDR3 extends over 14 amino acids. Losses at the gene ends were 5 bases for V and 7 bases for J; bases not matched to a gene: 11. The CDR3 here is CASSVVRGRGEQYF. CDR3 in DNA: TGTGCCAGCAGCGTCGTTAGGGGGCGCGGGGAGCAGTACTTC.